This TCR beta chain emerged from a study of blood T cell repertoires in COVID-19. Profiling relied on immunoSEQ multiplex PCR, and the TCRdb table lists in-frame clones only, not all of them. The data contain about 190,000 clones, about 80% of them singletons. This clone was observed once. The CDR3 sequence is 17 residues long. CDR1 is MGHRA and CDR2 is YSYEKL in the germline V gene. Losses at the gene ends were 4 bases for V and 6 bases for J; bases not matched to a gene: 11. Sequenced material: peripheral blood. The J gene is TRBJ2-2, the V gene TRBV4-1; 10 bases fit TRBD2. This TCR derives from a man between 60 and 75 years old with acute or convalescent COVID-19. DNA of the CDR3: TGCGCCAGCAGCCCATACCAACTAGCGGGAAATTCCGGGGAGCTGTTTTTT. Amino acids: CASSPYQLAGNSGELFF.